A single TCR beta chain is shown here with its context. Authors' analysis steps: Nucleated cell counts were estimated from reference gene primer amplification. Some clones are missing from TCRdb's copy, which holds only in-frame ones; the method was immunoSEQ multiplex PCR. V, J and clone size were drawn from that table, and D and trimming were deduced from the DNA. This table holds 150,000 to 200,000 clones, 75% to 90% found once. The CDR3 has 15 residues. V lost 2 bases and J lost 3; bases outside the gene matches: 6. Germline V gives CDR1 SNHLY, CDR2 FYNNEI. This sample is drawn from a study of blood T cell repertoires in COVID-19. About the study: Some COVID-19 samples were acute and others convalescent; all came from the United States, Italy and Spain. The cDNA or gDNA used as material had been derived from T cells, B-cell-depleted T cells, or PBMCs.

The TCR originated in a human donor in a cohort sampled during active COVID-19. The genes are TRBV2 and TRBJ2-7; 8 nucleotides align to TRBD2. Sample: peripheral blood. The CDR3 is CASSEFRGGFYEQYF. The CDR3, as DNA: TGTGCCAGCAGTGAATTTCGGGGGGGCTTCTACGAGCAGTACTTC. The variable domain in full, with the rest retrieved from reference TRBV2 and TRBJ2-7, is EPEVTQTPSHQVTQMGQEVILRCVPISNHLYFYWYRQILGQKVEFLVSFYNNEISEKSEIFDDQFSVERPDGSNFTLKIRSTKLEDSAMYFCASSEFRGGFYEQYFGPGTRLTVT.